Below are 13 T cell receptor beta chains sequenced from a single sample in a study of T cell changes during pregnancy in multiple sclerosis. Only in-frame clones appear in the TCRdb table, and some are missing; sequencing was by immunoSEQ multiplex PCR. Among around 66,000 clones listed, 91% were seen once. The input for sequencing was peripheral blood, taken after pregnancy. The receptor source for this set is a female donor in good health, enrolled as a control in a pregnancy study.

The genes are TRBV27 and TRBJ1-1; 9 bases fit TRBD1. Germline CDR1 is MNHEY and CDR2 is SMNVEV (reference sequence). The CDR3 contains 16 residues. V dropped 6 bases and J dropped 1; count of bases not matched to a gene: 9. The CDR3: CASSPRTGVWNTEAFF. The CDR3, as DNA: TGTGCCAGCAGCCCAAGGACAGGGGTTTGGAACACTGAAGCTTTCTTT.

The V gene is TRBV5-1, the J gene TRBJ2-5, with a tentative D call TRBD1 (6 bases). The CDR3 has 13 amino acids. V was cut by 3 bases and J by 3 bases, with 9 bases left in between. Germline V lookup: CDR1 SGHRS, CDR2 YFSETQ. This chain's CDR3 is CASSSDRKETQYF. CDR3 coding DNA: TGCGCCAGCAGCTCGGACAGAAAAGAGACCCAGTACTTC.

The V call is TRBV7-8, the J call TRBJ1-2; 9 nucleotides match TRBD1. With 4 bases clipped from V and 2 bases from J, the junction kept 5 bases outside the gene matches. Per germline, CDR1 SGHVS and CDR2 FQNEAQ. The CDR3 runs to 15 residues. CDR3 amino acids: CASSWGTGWNYGYTF. The CDR3 nucleotides are TGTGCCAGCAGCTGGGGGACAGGGTGGAACTATGGCTACACCTTC.

The chain is built from TRBV7-9 and TRBJ2-7; 8 nucleotides agree with TRBD2. Trimming cost V 4 bases and J 4 bases; bases outside gene matches: 12. The CDR3 runs to 16 residues. Germline CDR1 SEHNR, CDR2 FQNEAQ (reference sequence). CDR3 DNA: TGTGCCAGCAGCTCCCGGGGGCCAGCGGGGGAGTACGAGCAGTACTTC. It specifies CASSSRGPAGEYEQYF.

The V call is TRBV4-3, the J call TRBJ1-5; 7 nucleotides line up with TRBD1. Germline V gene sequence: CDR1 LGHNA, CDR2 YSLEER. Germline trimming cut 1 base from V and 4 bases from J; bases unmatched to any gene: 4. This CDR3 is built from 15 residues. CDR3 coding DNA: TGCGCCAGCAGCCAAGCCAGGACAGGAAATCAGCCCCAGCATTTT. This encodes CASSQARTGNQPQHF.

The gene calls are TRBV6-5 and TRBJ2-1, with D perhaps TRBD2 (6 bases). The germline CDR1 and CDR2 sequences are MNHEY and SVGAGI. The CDR3 is 15 residues long. Trimming took 5 bases from V and 8 from J, leaving 19 bases between them. This CDR3 reads CASSALRGSLDEQFF. In DNA form, the CDR3 reads TGTGCCAGCAGTGCCCTTCGGGGGTCTCTGGATGAGCAGTTCTTC.

The chain links TRBV11-2 to TRBJ2-3; D is uncertain. The V gene lost 5 bases and the J gene lost 0 bases, with 9 bases spanning the gap. This CDR3 comprises 14 residues. Germline loops: CDR1 SGHAT, CDR2 FQNNGV. Written as DNA, the CDR3 is TGTGCCAGCAGCCCCGGTTCTAGCACAGATACGCAGTATTTT. It codes for CASSPGSSTDTQYF.

This rearrangement joins TRBV19 to TRBJ1-2; D not certain. V lost 6 bases to trimming and J lost 3 bases, with 5 bases between them. The CDR3 is 11 residues long. Germline V gives CDR1 LNHDA, CDR2 SQIVND (reference sequence). The CDR3 spells CASRLDYGYTF. CDR3 DNA sequence: TGTGCCAGTAGACTGGACTATGGCTACACCTTC.

This clone was found once. This chain connects TRBV30 to TRBJ2-7; D unclear. Germline CDR1 reads GTSNPN; CDR2 reads SVGIG (reference sequence). V lost 2 bases, J lost 2 bases, and 16 bases lay in between. The CDR3 is made up of 15 amino acids. The CDR3 nucleotides read TGTGCCTGGAGTATGGAACAGTCATGGACCTACGAGCAGTACTTC. It specifies CAWSMEQSWTYEQYF. Variable domain in full (rest from reference TRBV30 and TRBJ2-7): SQTIHQWPATLVQPVGSPLSLECTVEGTSNPNLYWYRQAAGRGLQLLFYSVGIGQISSEVPQNLSASRPQDRQFILSSKKLLLSDSGFYLCAWSMEQSWTYEQYFGPGTRLTVT.

This clone was detected a few times. The V gene is TRBV6-5, the J gene TRBJ1-5; D gene ambiguous. The CDR3 is made up of 15 amino acids. Germline CDR1 and CDR2: MNHEY and SVGAGI. Trimming removed 0 bases from V and 6 bases from J, with 12 bases in between. As DNA, the CDR3 is TGTGCCAGCAGTTACTCGATCACAAGTTCTCAGCCCCAGCATTTT. This gives the protein CASSYSITSSQPQHF.

This clone is a singleton in its sample. This chain links TRBV30 with TRBJ1-2; TRBD1 aligns across 9 bases. The CDR3 runs 13 residues. V was clipped by 4 bases and J by 8 bases; unmatched bases: 8. Germline CDR1 and CDR2: GTSNPN and SVGIG (reference sequence). The DNA for the CDR3 is TGTGCCTGGACGGCACAGGGGGCTCAAGGCTACACCTTC. Amino acid sequence: CAWTAQGAQGYTF.

V gene TRBV9 combines with J gene TRBJ2-1, with 8 nucleotides matching TRBD2. The V gene end was trimmed by 4 bases and the J gene end by 5 bases; junction bases not matched to a gene: 2. The germline CDR1 and CDR2 sequences are SGDLS and YYNGEE. CDR3 length: 13 residues. The CDR3 sequence is CASSSGGDNEQFF. For the CDR3, the DNA is TGTGCCAGCAGCTCCGGGGGGGACAATGAGCAGTTCTTC.

This chain links TRBV7-3 with TRBJ2-4, with D tentatively TRBD1 (6 bases). V dropped 4 bases and J dropped 1 base, with 8 bases sitting between them. From germline, CDR1 is SGHTA and CDR2 FQGTGA. This CDR3 is built from 14 residues. The CDR3 loop is CASSSRGAKNIQYF. The CDR3 DNA follows: TGTGCCAGCAGCTCCAGGGGTGCCAAAAACATTCAGTACTTC.